The 8 T cell receptor delta chains below were found in one sample sequenced in a study of human gamma delta and Vdelta1 T cells (dated by TCRdb to the late 2010s). These TCRs are of unknown antigen specificity. Preparation of the library involved PCR. For sequencing, an Illumina MiSeq was employed. Clones were re-identified by TCRdb from the public reads with CATT, and rows with the same DNA were merged. This sample has 13,000 or so delta-chain clones in its table, and about half of those were observed once. The top ten constitute over 1.2% of the sample. Material: Vdelta1 gamma-delta T cells from blood grown in culture (DOT cells). The cell subset or site label corresponds to: Delta One T cells, in vitro expanded/differentiated Vd1+ gamma-delta T cells. The receptor set was obtained from a human donor in good health.

This clone was detected only once. The chain combines TRDV1 with TRDJ1; 11 positions agree with TRDD3. Germline-derived CDR1 and CDR2 are TSWWSYY and QGS. CDR3 length equals 18 residues. V shed 3 bases and J 5 bases; nucleotides not matched to a gene: 14. CDR3 sequence (DNA): TGTGCTCTTGGGGAGACCCTAACCTGGGGGATACTCTTGGATAAACTCATCTTT. This sequence encodes CALGETLTWGILLDKLIF.

This clone turned up a few times. The J gene is TRDJ1, the V gene TRDV1, with 8 bases aligning to TRDD2. The CDR3 loop spans 18 amino acids. CDR1 and CDR2 (germline): TSWWSYY, QGS. After removal of 0 bases from V and 0 bases from J, the junction contained 9 bases not matched to a gene. DNA of the CDR3: TGTGCTCTTGGGGAACTCTTCCTACCCCCCCTGTACACCGATAAACTCATCTTT. This gives the protein CALGELFLPPLYTDKLIF.

This chain links TRAV29/DV5 with TRDJ1; the D gene is possibly TRDD3 (5 bases). This CDR3 is 15 amino acids long. V was cut by 4 bases and J by 0 bases, with 16 bases left in between. Per germline, CDR1 NSMFDY and CDR2 ISSIKDK. CDR3 bases: TGTGCAGCACGCCTCCGGGGACCGTACACCGATAAACTCATCTTT. Protein product: CAARLRGPYTDKLIF.

The rearrangement joins TRDV1 to TRDJ1; no clear D. Germline V gene data show CDR1 as TSWWSYY and CDR2 as QGS. The CDR3 loop spans 17 amino acids. V gave up 2 bases and J gave up 2 bases, with 18 bases separating them. The CDR3 is CALGEGHRGPGTDKLIF. The CDR3 bases are TGTGCTCTTGGGGAAGGGCATCGGGGCCCGGGGACCGATAAACTCATCTTT.

The chain employs TRDV1 and TRDJ1; D might be TRDD3 (5 bases). The CDR3 runs to 20 residues. V gave up 3 bases and J gave up 0 bases, with 26 bases separating them. CDR1 and CDR2 from the germline V gene are TSWWSYY and QGS. This chain's CDR3 is CALGEPSEWVGDGNTDKLIF. Here the CDR3 DNA reads TGTGCTCTTGGGGAGCCGTCTGAGTGGGTAGGGGACGGTAACACCGATAAACTCATCTTT.

The chain carries TRDV1 and TRDJ1; 8 nucleotides align to TRDD3. The CDR3 has 21 residues. Germline trimming cut 1 base from V and 0 bases from J; bases unmatched to any gene: 19. Germline V CDR1 and CDR2: TSWWSYY, QGS. In nucleotides, the CDR3 is TGTGCTCTTGGGGAACATTATCCTACGGGTTGGGGGATCCAAAACACCGATAAACTCATCTTT. Amino acids: CALGEHYPTGWGIQNTDKLIF.

This clone was counted a few times. The gene calls are TRDV1 and TRDJ1; 12 bases line up with TRDD3. Germline CDR1 TSWWSYY, CDR2 QGS. Trimming cost V 0 bases and J 7 bases; bases outside gene matches: 18. This CDR3 is built from 20 residues. CDR3: CALGELEASQYWGIQGKLIF. The CDR3 nucleotides are TGTGCTCTTGGGGAACTAGAGGCATCCCAGTACTGGGGGATACAGGGTAAACTCATCTTT.

This clone has a single count. The J gene is TRDJ1, the V gene TRAV29/DV5; 10 bases fit TRDD3. The CDR3 loop spans 15 amino acids. The ends lost 0 bases at V and 4 bases at J; junction bases unmatched: 6. Germline assignment: CDR1 NSMFDY and CDR2 ISSIKDK. This CDR3 reads CAASALGDMGDKLIF. Written as DNA, the CDR3 is TGTGCAGCAAGCGCGCTGGGGGATATGGGCGATAAACTCATCTTT.